This TCR beta chain was captured by sequencing in a study of identical twins. TCRdb itself ran the 5' RACE reads through MiXCR, one entry per CDR3 protein. Of over 550,000 distinct CDR3 sequences in the sample, about 7.1% are singletons; the top ten hold roughly 1.6%. This clonotype was recorded a few times. The length of the CDR3 is 18 residues. Germline V lookup: CDR1 LGHDT, CDR2 YNNKEL (reference sequence). Trimming took 4 bases from V and 2 from J, leaving 23 bases between them. These sequences were also reported in another study, on yellow fever vaccine responses in identical twins.

The TCR comes from a woman under 30 in good health. This chain connects TRBV3-1 to TRBJ2-5; D call uncertain. Sequencing was performed on PBMCs. The CDR3 sequence is CASSLLVVRPSYQETQYF. CDR3 nucleotide sequence: TGTGCCAGCAGCCTCCTCGTAGTCAGGCCCAGTTATCAAGAGACCCAGTACTTC.